The clone carrying this T cell receptor (beta chain) was observed a few times. The record originates from a study of shared clonotypes between healthy human individuals. Germline lookup yields CDR1 MGHRA and CDR2 YSYEKL. The CDR3 spans 16 residues. J gave up 5 bases and V 0 bases, and 8 bases lay outside the gene matches. Data came from immunoSEQ multiplex PCR; TCRdb stores just in-frame clones and leaves some out. The table lists about 490,000 clones, 70% to 85% of them singletons. Each sample came from a Caucasian adult donor living in Nashville, Tennessee. Sample: PBMCs. This chain connects TRBV4-1 to TRBJ2-7, with 9 bases lining up with TRBD2. This TCR came from a woman in her thirties or forties in good health. Some clones in this sample may be carry-over from other donors' samples. This chain's CDR3 is CASSQERLAGHHEQYF. The CDR3 nucleotides are TGCGCCAGCAGCCAAGAACGTCTAGCGGGGCACCACGAGCAGTACTTC.